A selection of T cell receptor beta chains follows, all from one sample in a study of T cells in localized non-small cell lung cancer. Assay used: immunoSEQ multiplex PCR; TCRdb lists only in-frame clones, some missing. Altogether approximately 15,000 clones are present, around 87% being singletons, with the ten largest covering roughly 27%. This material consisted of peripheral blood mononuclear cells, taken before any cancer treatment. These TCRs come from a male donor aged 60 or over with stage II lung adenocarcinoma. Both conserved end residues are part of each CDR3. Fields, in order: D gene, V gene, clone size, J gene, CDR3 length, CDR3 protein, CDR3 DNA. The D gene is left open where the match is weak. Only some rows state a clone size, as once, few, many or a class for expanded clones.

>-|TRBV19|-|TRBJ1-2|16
CASSSPRQVQSYGYTF
TGTGCCAGTAGTTCACCAAGACAGGTTCAATCCTATGGCTACACCTTC
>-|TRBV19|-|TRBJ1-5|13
CASRDSDNQPQHF
TGTGCCAGTAGAGACAGTGATAATCAGCCCCAGCATTTT
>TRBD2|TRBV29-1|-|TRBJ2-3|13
CSVPSGYTDTQYF
TGCAGCGTTCCTAGCGGCTACACAGATACGCAGTATTTT
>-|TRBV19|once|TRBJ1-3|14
CASSHRTVGNTIYF
TGTGCCAGTAGTCATCGGACAGTTGGAAACACCATATATTTT
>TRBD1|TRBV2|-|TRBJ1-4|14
CASSLDRAREKLFF
TGTGCCAGCAGTTTGGACAGGGCGAGGGAAAAACTGTTTTTT
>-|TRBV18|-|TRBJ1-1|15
CASSPMGAFGTEAFF
TGTGCCAGCTCACCAATGGGGGCATTTGGGACTGAAGCTTTCTTT
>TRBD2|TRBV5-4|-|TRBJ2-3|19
CASSPIPRLAGDNIHTQYF
TGTGCCAGCAGCCCTATTCCCCGACTAGCGGGCGACAATATACATACGCAGTATTTT
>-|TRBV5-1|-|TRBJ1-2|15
CASSQSGTGAYGYTF
TGCGCCAGCAGCCAGAGCGGTACAGGCGCCTATGGCTACACCTTC
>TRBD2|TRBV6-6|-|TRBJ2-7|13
CASRRSGGYEQYF
TGTGCCAGCAGAAGAAGCGGGGGCTACGAGCAGTACTTC
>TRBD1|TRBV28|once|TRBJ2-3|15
CASSFPGQGTDTQYF
TGTGCCAGCAGCTTCCCGGGACAGGGCACAGATACGCAGTATTTT
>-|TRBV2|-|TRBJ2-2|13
CASKVWNSGELFF
TGTGCCAGCAAGGTTTGGAATTCCGGGGAGCTGTTTTTT
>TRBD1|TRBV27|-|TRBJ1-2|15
CASSSAGGGSYGYTF
TGTGCCAGCAGTTCCGCAGGGGGCGGAAGCTATGGCTACACCTTC
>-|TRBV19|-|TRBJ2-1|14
CASSIRPFPGEQFF
TGTGCCAGTAGTATTAGGCCCTTTCCGGGTGAGCAGTTCTTC
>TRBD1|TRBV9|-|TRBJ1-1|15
CASSRDRLMNTEAFF
TGTGCCAGCAGCCGGGACAGACTCATGAACACTGAAGCTTTCTTT
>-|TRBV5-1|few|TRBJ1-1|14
CASSAGPQGTEAFF
TGCGCCAGCAGCGCTGGACCCCAGGGGACTGAAGCTTTCTTT
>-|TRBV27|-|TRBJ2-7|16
CASSSFLGASSYEQYF
TGTGCCAGCAGTTCCTTCCTGGGGGCTTCGTCCTACGAGCAGTACTTC
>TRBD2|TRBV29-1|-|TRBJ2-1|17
CSAEGLAGDRSYNEQFF
TGCAGCGCCGAGGGCCTAGCGGGAGACAGGTCCTACAATGAGCAGTTCTTC
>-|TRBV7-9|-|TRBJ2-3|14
CASSLGQSTDTQYF
TGTGCCAGCAGCTTAGGTCAGAGCACAGATACGCAGTATTTT
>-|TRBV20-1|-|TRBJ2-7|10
CSAMDYEQYF
TGCAGTGCCATGGACTACGAGCAGTACTTC
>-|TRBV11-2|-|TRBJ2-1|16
CASSWTTGSAYNEQFF
TGTGCCAGCAGCTGGACCACCGGGAGTGCCTACAATGAGCAGTTCTTC
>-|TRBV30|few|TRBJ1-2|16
CAWSFPGTANFYGYTF
TGTGCCTGGAGTTTTCCCGGGACGGCAAACTTCTATGGCTACACCTTC
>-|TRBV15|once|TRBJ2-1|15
CATSREDSRLNEQFF
TGTGCCACCAGCAGAGAGGACAGTCGTCTGAATGAGCAGTTCTTC
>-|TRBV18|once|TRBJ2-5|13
CASSFSDGETQYF
TGTGCCAGCTCCTTCTCGGATGGCGAGACCCAGTACTTC
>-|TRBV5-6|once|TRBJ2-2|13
CASSWGSTGELFF
TGTGCCAGCAGCTGGGGATCCACCGGGGAGCTGTTTTTT
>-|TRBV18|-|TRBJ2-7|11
CASSPPAEQYF
TGTGCCAGCTCACCACCCGCCGAGCAGTACTTC
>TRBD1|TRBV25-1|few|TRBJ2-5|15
CASSESLGGRETQYF
TGTGCCAGCAGTGAATCGCTAGGGGGCAGGGAGACCCAGTACTTC
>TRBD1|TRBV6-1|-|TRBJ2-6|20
CASSEGDRWGIVSGANVLTF
TGTGCCAGCAGTGAGGGGGACAGATGGGGGATTGTCTCTGGGGCCAACGTCCTGACTTTC
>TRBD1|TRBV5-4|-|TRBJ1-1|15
CASSLAQGVNTEAFF
TGTGCCAGCAGCTTGGCCCAGGGGGTGAACACTGAAGCTTTCTTT
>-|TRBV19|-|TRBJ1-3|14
CASTPGAGGNTIYF
TGTGCCAGTACTCCGGGGGCTGGAGGAAACACCATATATTTT
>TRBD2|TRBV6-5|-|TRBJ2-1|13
CASSPRTRSEQFF
TGTGCCAGCAGCCCCCGGACTAGAAGCGAGCAGTTCTTC
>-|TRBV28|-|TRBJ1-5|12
CASSLGGQPQHF
TGTGCCAGCAGTTTGGGGGGTCAGCCCCAGCATTTT
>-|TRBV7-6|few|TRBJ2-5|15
CASSWSPDFQETQYF
TGTGCCAGCAGCTGGTCCCCGGACTTTCAAGAGACCCAGTACTTC
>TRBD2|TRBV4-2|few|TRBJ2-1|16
CASSQATAGGRGEQFF
TGTGCCAGCAGCCAAGCCACAGCGGGAGGGCGGGGTGAGCAGTTCTTC
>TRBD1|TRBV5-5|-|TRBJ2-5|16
CASSTGQGNVQETQYF
TGTGCCAGCAGCACAGGACAGGGGAATGTCCAAGAGACCCAGTACTTC
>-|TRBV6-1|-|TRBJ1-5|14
CASSVTGGDQPQHF
TGTGCCAGCAGTGTGACGGGAGGCGATCAGCCCCAGCATTTT
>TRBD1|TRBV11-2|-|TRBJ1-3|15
CASSPQGGTGNTIYF
TGTGCCAGCAGCCCCCAGGGGGGAACTGGAAACACCATATATTTT
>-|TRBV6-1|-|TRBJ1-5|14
CASSLGGGHQPQHF
TGTGCCAGCAGTCTGGGGGGGGGCCATCAGCCCCAGCATTTT
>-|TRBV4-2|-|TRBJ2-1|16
CASSSRPPSSYNEQFF
TGTGCCAGCAGCTCTCGCCCCCCAAGCTCCTACAATGAGCAGTTCTTC
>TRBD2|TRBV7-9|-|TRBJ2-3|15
CASSFGGSGKDTQYF
TGTGCCAGCAGCTTTGGCGGGAGTGGTAAAGATACGCAGTATTTT
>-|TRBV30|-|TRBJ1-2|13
CAWSAFGGDGYTF
TGTGCCTGGAGTGCTTTCGGGGGCGATGGCTACACCTTC
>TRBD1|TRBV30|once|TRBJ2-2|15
CAWSYGTGGTGELFF
TGTGCCTGGAGTTACGGGACAGGGGGCACCGGGGAGCTGTTTTTT
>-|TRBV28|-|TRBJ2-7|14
CASRLEDSSYEQYF
TGTGCCAGCAGGCTAGAGGACAGCTCCTACGAGCAGTACTTC
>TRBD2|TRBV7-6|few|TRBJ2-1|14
CASSLEREGDEQFF
TGTGCCAGCAGCTTAGAGCGGGAGGGGGATGAGCAGTTCTTC
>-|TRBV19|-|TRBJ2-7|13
CASSRAGIYEQYF
TGTGCCAGTAGTCGCGCGGGTATCTACGAGCAGTACTTC
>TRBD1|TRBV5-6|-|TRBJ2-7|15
CASSFGGDRGHEQYF
TGTGCCAGCAGCTTCGGTGGGGACAGGGGACACGAGCAGTACTTC
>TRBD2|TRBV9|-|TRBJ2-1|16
CASSVTGGFSYNEQFF
TGTGCCAGCAGCGTAACGGGGGGATTCTCCTACAATGAGCAGTTCTTC
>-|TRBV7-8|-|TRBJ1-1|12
CASSLRPSEAFF
TGTGCCAGCAGCTTAAGGCCCTCTGAAGCTTTCTTT
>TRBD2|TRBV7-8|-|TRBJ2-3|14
CASSLLAGTDTQYF
TGTGCCAGCAGCTTACTAGCGGGCACAGATACGCAGTATTTT
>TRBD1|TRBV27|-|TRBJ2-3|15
CASSSRTGGTDTQYF
TGTGCCAGCAGTTCAAGGACAGGGGGCACAGATACGCAGTATTTT
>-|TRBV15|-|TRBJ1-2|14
CATSRGTGNYGYTF
TGTGCCACCAGCAGAGGCACAGGGAACTATGGCTACACCTTC
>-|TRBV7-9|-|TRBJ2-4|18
CASSLGGVGARAKNIQYF
TGTGCCAGCAGCTTAGGGGGGGTCGGGGCCCGAGCCAAAAACATTCAGTACTTC
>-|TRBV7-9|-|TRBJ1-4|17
CASSLGTGIGANEKLFF
TGTGCCAGCAGCCTCGGGACCGGAATTGGGGCTAATGAAAAACTGTTTTTT